This T cell receptor (beta chain) comes out of a study of Ad26.COV2.S vaccination and SARS-CoV-2 variants. The wider study: The donor participated in the COV1001 trial, in its Ad26.COV2.S arm. General study points: TCR breadth and depth estimates may have understated total T cell responses.

Generated by immunoSEQ multiplex PCR, the TCRdb table keeps only in-frame clones and is missing some. The data hold roughly 420,000 clones, with around 89% observed a single time. The sample's treatment: roughly 20 received Ad26.COV2.S at low or high dose, single or two shots; roughly five received placebo; per-sample allocation not given. Day 63 after the first injection of vaccine or placebo was the sampling time. The CDR3 covers 14 residues. Trimming took off 3 bases at V and 2 bases at J, with 11 bases between the two ends. Looked up from germline, CDR1 is GTSNPN and CDR2 is SVGIG (reference sequence). Comments on this clone: The antigen remains unidentified. This specimen includes other DNA sequences encoding the same CDR3.

The input for sequencing was peripheral blood, taken in a trial of Ad26.COV2.S vaccine versus placebo. This clonotype was sampled from a person aged 18 to 65 who received the Ad26.COV2.S COVID-19 vaccine or a placebo. The chain carries TRBV30 and TRBJ1-5; maybe TRBD1 (6 bases). The CDR3 coding sequence is TGTGCCTGGAGGGGGGCCGGAGGCAATCAGCCCCAGCATTTT. It codes for CAWRGAGGNQPQHF.